This paragraph covers one TCR beta chain sequence. This specimen comes from a study of OX40 agonist ivuxolimab in advanced cancers. Overall study: Ivuxolimab, an agonist antibody against OX40 (CD134), was given to patients. Age averaged around 60 years (range roughly 20 to 90), and roughly 82% were male.

The V gene end was trimmed by 2 bases and the J gene end by 7 bases; junction bases not matched to a gene: 14. This CDR3 contains 16 residues. Germline V gives CDR1 SGHRS, CDR2 YFSETQ. Some clones are missing from TCRdb's copy, which holds only in-frame ones; the method was immunoSEQ multiplex PCR. Of tens of thousands of clones listed, 85% to 90% are singletons. Patients were ruled out by autoimmune disease history or systemic immunosuppression. This clonotype was sampled from an adult with an advanced solid tumor such as melanoma, head and neck, liver or kidney cancer. The input for sequencing was CD4+ or CD8+ T cells sorted from blood, taken in a trial of the OX40 agonist ivuxolimab. The gene calls are TRBV5-1 and TRBJ1-2; 7 bases agree with TRBD1. Here the CDR3 reads CASSLSDGTAKSGYTF. In DNA form, the CDR3 reads TGCGCCAGCAGCTTAAGTGACGGGACAGCTAAGTCTGGCTACACCTTC.